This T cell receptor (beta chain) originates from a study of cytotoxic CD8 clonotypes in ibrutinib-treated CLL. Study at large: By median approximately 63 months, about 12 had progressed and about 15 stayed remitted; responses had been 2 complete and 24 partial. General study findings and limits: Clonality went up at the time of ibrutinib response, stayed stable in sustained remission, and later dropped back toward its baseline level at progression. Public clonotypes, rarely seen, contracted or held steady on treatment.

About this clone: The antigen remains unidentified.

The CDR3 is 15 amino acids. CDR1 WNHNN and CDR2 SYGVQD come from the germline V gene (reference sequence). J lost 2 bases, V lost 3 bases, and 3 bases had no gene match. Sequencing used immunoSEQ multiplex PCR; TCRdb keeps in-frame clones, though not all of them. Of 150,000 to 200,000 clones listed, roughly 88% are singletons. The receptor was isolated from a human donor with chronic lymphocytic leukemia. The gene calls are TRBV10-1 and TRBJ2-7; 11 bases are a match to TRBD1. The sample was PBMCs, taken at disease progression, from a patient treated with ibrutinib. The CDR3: CASSDPGQGAYEQYF. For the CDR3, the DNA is TGCGCCAGCAGTGATCCGGGACAGGGGGCCTACGAGCAGTACTTC.